This T cell receptor (beta chain) was sequenced for a study of T cell repertoires in aging, cancer and after chemotherapy. Amplification of TCR beta used genomic DNA extracted from peripheral blood. Turning to this clonotype: Its antigen is not known.

A mixed TRB-A/B primer pool amplified rearranged TRB by multiplex touch-down PCR. TCRdb processed the multiplex PCR reads anew with MiXCR; each CDR3 protein has one entry. The profile shows some 5,000 distinct CDR3 sequences, 30% to 40% of them singletons. CDR1 is MNHEY, CDR2 SVGAGI, per germline. The CDR3 is 12 amino acids. V lost 7 bases and J lost 8; bases outside the gene matches: 5. Regarding the study as a whole: No conclusions about immunological memory after chemotherapy can be drawn from the repertoire data. Age-matched healthy donors had significantly more diverse, less clonal blood TCR repertoires than untreated cancer patients. In cancer patients, declining TCR diversity with age involved lost richness and lost evenness.

The source of this sequence is a human donor with a blood cancer. The V call is TRBV6-5, the J call TRBJ1-2, with 9 bases fitting TRBD1. The sample consisted of blood. CDR3 sequence: CASMGTGLGYTF. The CDR3 bases are TGTGCCAGCATGGGGACAGGGCTCGGCTACACCTTC.